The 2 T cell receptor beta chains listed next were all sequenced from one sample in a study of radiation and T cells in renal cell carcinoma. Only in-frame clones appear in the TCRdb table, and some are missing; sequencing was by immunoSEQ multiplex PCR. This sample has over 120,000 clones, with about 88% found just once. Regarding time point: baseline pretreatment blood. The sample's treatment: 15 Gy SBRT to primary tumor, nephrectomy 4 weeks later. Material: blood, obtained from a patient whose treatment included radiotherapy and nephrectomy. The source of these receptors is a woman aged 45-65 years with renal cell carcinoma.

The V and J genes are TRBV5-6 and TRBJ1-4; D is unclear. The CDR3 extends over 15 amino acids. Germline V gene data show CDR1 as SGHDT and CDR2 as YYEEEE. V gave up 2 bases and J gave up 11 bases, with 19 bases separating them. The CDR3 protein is CASSFQNTDASKLFF. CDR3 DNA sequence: TGTGCCAGCAGCTTCCAGAATACTGACGCATCGAAACTGTTTTTT. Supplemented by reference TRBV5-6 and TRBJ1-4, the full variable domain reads DAGVTQSPTHLIKTRGQQVTLRCSPKSGHDTVSWYQQALGQGPQFIFQYYEEEERQRGNFPDRFSGHQFPNYSSELNVNALLLGDSALYLCASSFQNTDASKLFFGSGTQLSVL.

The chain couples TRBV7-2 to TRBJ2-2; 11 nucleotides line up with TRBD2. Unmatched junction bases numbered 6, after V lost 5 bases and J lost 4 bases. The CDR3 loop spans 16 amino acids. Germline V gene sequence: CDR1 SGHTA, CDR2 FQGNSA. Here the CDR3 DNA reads TGTGCCAGCAGCAAAGCACTAGCGGGGGTCACCGGGGAGCTGTTTTTT. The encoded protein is CASSKALAGVTGELFF.